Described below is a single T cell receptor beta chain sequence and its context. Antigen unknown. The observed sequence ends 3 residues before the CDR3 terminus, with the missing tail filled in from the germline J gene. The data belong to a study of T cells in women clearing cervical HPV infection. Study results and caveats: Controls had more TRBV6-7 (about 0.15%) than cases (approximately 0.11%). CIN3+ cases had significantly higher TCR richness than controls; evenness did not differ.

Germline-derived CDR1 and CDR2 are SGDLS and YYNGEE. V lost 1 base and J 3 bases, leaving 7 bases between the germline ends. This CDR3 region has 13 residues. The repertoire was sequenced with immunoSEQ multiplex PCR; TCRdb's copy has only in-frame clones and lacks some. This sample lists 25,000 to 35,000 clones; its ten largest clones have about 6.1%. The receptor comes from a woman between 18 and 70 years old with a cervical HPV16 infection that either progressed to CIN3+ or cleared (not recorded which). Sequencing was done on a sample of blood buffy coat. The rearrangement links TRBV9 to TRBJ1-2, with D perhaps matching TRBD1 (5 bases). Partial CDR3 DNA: TGTGCCAGCAGCGTAATGACAGACTATGGC. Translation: CASSVMTDYG. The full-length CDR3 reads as CASSVMTDYGYTF.